Presented here are 20 T cell receptor beta chains from one specimen sequenced in a study of tumor and adjacent non-tumor tissue in lung cancer. This sample's RNA came from whole unsorted tissue. The normal lung tissue was taken more than 3 cm from the tumor edge. TCRbeta libraries were built with three rounds of nested PCR, modified from ARM-PCR. TCRdb used MiXCR to reprocess the multiplex PCR reads, holding one entry per CDR3 protein. The sample lists fewer than 100,000 distinct CDR3 sequences; approximately 80% were seen once. The sample taken for sequencing was distant non-tumor lung tissue. The receptors originated from a man aged 60 to 75 with non-small cell lung cancer.

With respect to this clonotype: At one end, the junction sequence differs from germline, possibly due to a read error. The chain links TRBV11-3 to TRBJ1-1, with D unclear. The CDR3 has 18 amino acids. The V gene's germline CDR1 is SGHNT and CDR2 YENEEA. The CDR3 is CVSSLTPNLYGRNTEVFF. As DNA, the CDR3 is TGTGTTAGCAGCTTAACGCCGAATCTGTATGGTCGGAACACTGAAGTTTTCTTT.

The genes are TRBV12-3 or TRBV12-4 and TRBJ1-2; D is undetermined. Trimming took off 2 bases at V and 5 bases at J, with 12 bases between the two ends. The CDR3 is 14 amino acids. As DNA, the CDR3 is TGTGCCAGCAGTTTAAGGCACACGCTTTATGGCTACACCTTC. It yields the protein CASSLRHTLYGYTF.

A note on this clonotype: Its ends do not fully match the called genes, so a read error is possible. V is TRBV12-3 or TRBV12-4 and J is TRBJ1-1; D remains unclear. This CDR3 comprises 12 residues. CDR3 in amino acids: CSSSFLVAETSF. The CDR3 DNA reads as TGTTCCAGCAGTTTTTTGGTTGCTGAAACTTCCTTT.

This rearrangement joins TRBV6-6 to TRBJ2-1; maybe TRBD2 (6 bases). Germline V gene lookup returns CDR1 MNHNY and CDR2 SVGAGI (reference sequence). Trimming removed 5 bases from V and 7 bases from J, with 18 bases in between. This CDR3 has 15 residues. Here the CDR3 DNA reads TGTGCCAGCAGTCAACTACCGGGAGTACAGAATGAGCAGTTCTTC. This encodes CASSQLPGVQNEQFF.

This clonotype came up once. The CDR3 does not close with the conserved phenylalanine or tryptophan, likely indicating a read error. In DNA, the CDR3 is TGTGCCAGCACACCGAGGGGTAGCTCCTACAATGAGCAGTTCATC. Protein: CASTPRGSSYNEQFI. The gene calls are TRBV6-2 or TRBV6-3 and TRBJ2-1; D could derive from TRBD1 or TRBD2 (5 bases each). V lost 7 bases to trimming and J lost 0 bases, with 13 bases between them. The CDR3 sequence is 15 residues long. Germline values: CDR1 MNHEY, CDR2 SVGEGT.

This chain joins TRBV29-1 and TRBJ2-4; tentative D call: TRBD1 (5 bases). The germline V gene has CDR1 SQVTM and CDR2 ANQGSEA. This CDR3 has 15 amino acids. CDR3 in amino acids: CKVLRQTLAKNIQYF. The DNA for the CDR3 is TGCAAGGTTCTTCGACAGACCTTAGCCAAAAACATTCAGTACTTC.

The chain couples TRBV11-3 to TRBJ2-2; the D gene is possibly TRBD1 (6 bases). Germline V CDR1 and CDR2: SGHNT, YENEEA. The CDR3 consists of 18 residues. With 4 bases removed from V and 6 bases from J, the gap between germline ends came to 24 bases. The CDR3 sequence: CASSSRGAGEYRAGELFF. CDR3 nucleotide sequence: TGTGCCAGCAGCTCCCGGGGAGCAGGAGAATACAGGGCCGGGGAGCTGTTTTTT.

Concerning this clonotype: The junction departs from germline at one end; a sequencing error may be responsible. The chain is built from TRBV6-1 and TRBJ1-1; 8 bases are a match to TRBD1. The length of the CDR3 is 14 residues. Germline-derived CDR1 and CDR2 are MNHNS and SASEGT. The CDR3 bases are TGTGCCAGCAATGAAGACAGGGGCTACACTGAAGCTTTATTT. It is translated as CASNEDRGYTEALF.

Worth noting for this clonotype: The conserved final phenylalanine or tryptophan is absent from the CDR3, which likely points to a read error. The chain combines TRBV12-3 or TRBV12-4 with TRBJ2-5; weak D call: TRBD2 (5 bases). This CDR3 has 15 amino acids. The DNA of the CDR3 is TGTACCAGCAGTTTGGGTCTAGCTCTCCAAGAGACCCAGTACATC. It translates to CTSSLGLALQETQYI.

This clonotype has a handful of counts. The rearrangement uses TRBV5-1 and TRBJ2-3; D unclear. The CDR3 length is 13 residues. V was trimmed by 4 bases and J by 5 bases, leaving 11 bases between them. Germline V gives CDR1 SGHRS, CDR2 YFSETQ. The CDR3 nucleotides read TGCGCCAGCAGCAAAGCGTCGGAAGATACGCAGTATTTT. Translating it yields CASSKASEDTQYF.

With regard to this clonotype: An end of the junction differs from the germline gene, which may be a read error. The CDR3 reads CSVEATSGRIHETRYF. DNA of the CDR3: TGCAGCGTTGAAGCGACTAGCGGGCGCATCCATGAGACCCGGTACTTC. This chain joins TRBV29-1 and TRBJ2-5; 10 bases are shared with TRBD2. Germline V gene data show CDR1 as SQVTM and CDR2 as ANQGSEA. This CDR3 has 16 amino acids.

Points on this clonotype: At one of its ends the junction is not consistent with the germline gene, which may arise from a read error. The V and J genes are TRBV11-2 and TRBJ2-7; either TRBD1 or TRBD2 may fit D (5 bases each). This CDR3 has 17 amino acids. Germline CDR1 SGHAT, CDR2 FQNNGV. In DNA form, the CDR3 reads TGTGCCAGCAGCTTAGACAGAAGGGACGTGGGAATCTACGAGCAATACTTC. It yields the protein CASSLDRRDVGIYEQYF.

This clonotype showed up many times. V usage is TRBV20-1 and J usage is TRBJ1-6, with no clear D. V dropped 4 bases and J dropped 11 bases, with 30 bases sitting between them. The germline V gene encodes CDR1 DFQATT and CDR2 SNEGSKA (reference sequence). This CDR3 is built from 18 residues. The CDR3 is CSATPDGRRVKHRTPLHF. The CDR3 region has the DNA TGCAGTGCTACCCCGGACGGCAGGCGAGTGAAGCACCGAACACCCCTCCACTTT.

This clonotype appeared once. The chain combines TRBV5-4 with TRBJ2-1, with D possibly matching TRBD1 (5 bases). The V gene's germline CDR1 is SGHNT and CDR2 YYREEE (reference sequence). This CDR3 region has 15 residues. In DNA, the CDR3 is TGTGTCAGTAGCTTTATAGTGGGGCCTAACAATGAGCAGTTCTTC. Amino acids: CVSSFIVGPNNEQFF.

To note about this clonotype: Just one base apart from a much larger clone, this may be a read error. The chain has TRBV7-9 and TRBJ1-1; perhaps TRBD1 as D (5 bases). The CDR3 has 13 amino acids. Germline V gene lookup returns CDR1 SEHNR and CDR2 FQNEAQ (reference sequence). Trimming stripped 8 bases from V and 1 base from J, with 11 bases between. As DNA, the CDR3 is TGTGCCAGCGGCGGGGACCGGAACACTGAAGCTTTCTTT. The encoded protein is CASGGDRNTEAFF.

For this clonotype: The final CDR3 position lacks the conserved phenylalanine or tryptophan, pointing to a likely read error. The chain employs TRBV20-1 and TRBJ1-1; a possible D gene is TRBD1 (5 bases). The CDR3 has 14 amino acids. Germline V gene lookup returns CDR1 DFQATT and CDR2 SNEGSKA (reference sequence). The CDR3 is CSATLGVLNTEAFY. In nucleotides, the CDR3 is TGTAGTGCTACCCTAGGGGTGTTGAACACTGAAGCTTTCTAT.

This rearrangement joins TRBV12-5 to TRBJ2-6; no definite D call. Germline assignment: CDR1 LGHNT and CDR2 FRNRAP. The CDR3 length is 18 residues. Deletions cut 7 bases from V and 1 base from J, with 20 bases between. Written as DNA, the CDR3 is TGTGCTAGTGATCCCCAGACGGGCGTGAGTTCTGGGGCCAACGTCCTGACTTTC. This translates into CASDPQTGVSSGANVLTF. The complete variable domain, with remaining parts taken from reference TRBV12-5 and TRBJ2-6, reads DARVTQTPRHKVTEMGQEVTMRCQPILGHNTVFWYRQTMMQGLELLAYFRNRAPLDDSGMPKDRFSAEMPDATLATLKIQPSEPRDSAVYFCASDPQTGVSSGANVLTFGAGSRLTVL.

This clonotype was detected a few times. This could be a read error, since a much larger clone is one nucleotide away. The CDR3 region is CASGEIRGQETQYF. CDR3 nucleotides: TGTGCCAGCGGCGAAATCAGGGGGCAAGAGACCCAGTACTTC. This chain uses TRBV6-5 with TRBJ2-5, with 7 bases that match TRBD1. CDR3 length equals 14 residues. V shed 8 bases and J 2 bases; nucleotides not matched to a gene: 8. Germline V gene lookup returns CDR1 MNHEY and CDR2 SVGAGI.

On this clonotype itself: This is likely a read error, given that the CDR3 carries no conserved phenylalanine or tryptophan at its end. V is TRBV29-1 and J is TRBJ2-7; D is unresolved. CDR1 is SQVTM, CDR2 ANQGSEA, per germline. The CDR3 covers 10 residues. This CDR3 is CSAQDDDQYI. The CDR3 bases are TGCAGCGCTCAGGATGACGATCAGTACATC.

Points on this clonotype: This is likely a read error, given that the CDR3 carries no conserved phenylalanine or tryptophan at its end. The chain employs TRBV20-1 and TRBJ2-6; 9 bases fit TRBD1. V lost 5 bases to trimming and J lost 5 bases; unmatched junction nucleotides: 13. The CDR3 sequence is 17 residues long. Germline CDR1 is DFQATT and CDR2 is SNEGSKA (reference sequence). CDR3 sequence (DNA): TGCAGTGCTTCTCCGCACAGGGGGCTGTCTAGGGCCAACGTCCTGACTTTA. It specifies CSASPHRGLSRANVLTL.